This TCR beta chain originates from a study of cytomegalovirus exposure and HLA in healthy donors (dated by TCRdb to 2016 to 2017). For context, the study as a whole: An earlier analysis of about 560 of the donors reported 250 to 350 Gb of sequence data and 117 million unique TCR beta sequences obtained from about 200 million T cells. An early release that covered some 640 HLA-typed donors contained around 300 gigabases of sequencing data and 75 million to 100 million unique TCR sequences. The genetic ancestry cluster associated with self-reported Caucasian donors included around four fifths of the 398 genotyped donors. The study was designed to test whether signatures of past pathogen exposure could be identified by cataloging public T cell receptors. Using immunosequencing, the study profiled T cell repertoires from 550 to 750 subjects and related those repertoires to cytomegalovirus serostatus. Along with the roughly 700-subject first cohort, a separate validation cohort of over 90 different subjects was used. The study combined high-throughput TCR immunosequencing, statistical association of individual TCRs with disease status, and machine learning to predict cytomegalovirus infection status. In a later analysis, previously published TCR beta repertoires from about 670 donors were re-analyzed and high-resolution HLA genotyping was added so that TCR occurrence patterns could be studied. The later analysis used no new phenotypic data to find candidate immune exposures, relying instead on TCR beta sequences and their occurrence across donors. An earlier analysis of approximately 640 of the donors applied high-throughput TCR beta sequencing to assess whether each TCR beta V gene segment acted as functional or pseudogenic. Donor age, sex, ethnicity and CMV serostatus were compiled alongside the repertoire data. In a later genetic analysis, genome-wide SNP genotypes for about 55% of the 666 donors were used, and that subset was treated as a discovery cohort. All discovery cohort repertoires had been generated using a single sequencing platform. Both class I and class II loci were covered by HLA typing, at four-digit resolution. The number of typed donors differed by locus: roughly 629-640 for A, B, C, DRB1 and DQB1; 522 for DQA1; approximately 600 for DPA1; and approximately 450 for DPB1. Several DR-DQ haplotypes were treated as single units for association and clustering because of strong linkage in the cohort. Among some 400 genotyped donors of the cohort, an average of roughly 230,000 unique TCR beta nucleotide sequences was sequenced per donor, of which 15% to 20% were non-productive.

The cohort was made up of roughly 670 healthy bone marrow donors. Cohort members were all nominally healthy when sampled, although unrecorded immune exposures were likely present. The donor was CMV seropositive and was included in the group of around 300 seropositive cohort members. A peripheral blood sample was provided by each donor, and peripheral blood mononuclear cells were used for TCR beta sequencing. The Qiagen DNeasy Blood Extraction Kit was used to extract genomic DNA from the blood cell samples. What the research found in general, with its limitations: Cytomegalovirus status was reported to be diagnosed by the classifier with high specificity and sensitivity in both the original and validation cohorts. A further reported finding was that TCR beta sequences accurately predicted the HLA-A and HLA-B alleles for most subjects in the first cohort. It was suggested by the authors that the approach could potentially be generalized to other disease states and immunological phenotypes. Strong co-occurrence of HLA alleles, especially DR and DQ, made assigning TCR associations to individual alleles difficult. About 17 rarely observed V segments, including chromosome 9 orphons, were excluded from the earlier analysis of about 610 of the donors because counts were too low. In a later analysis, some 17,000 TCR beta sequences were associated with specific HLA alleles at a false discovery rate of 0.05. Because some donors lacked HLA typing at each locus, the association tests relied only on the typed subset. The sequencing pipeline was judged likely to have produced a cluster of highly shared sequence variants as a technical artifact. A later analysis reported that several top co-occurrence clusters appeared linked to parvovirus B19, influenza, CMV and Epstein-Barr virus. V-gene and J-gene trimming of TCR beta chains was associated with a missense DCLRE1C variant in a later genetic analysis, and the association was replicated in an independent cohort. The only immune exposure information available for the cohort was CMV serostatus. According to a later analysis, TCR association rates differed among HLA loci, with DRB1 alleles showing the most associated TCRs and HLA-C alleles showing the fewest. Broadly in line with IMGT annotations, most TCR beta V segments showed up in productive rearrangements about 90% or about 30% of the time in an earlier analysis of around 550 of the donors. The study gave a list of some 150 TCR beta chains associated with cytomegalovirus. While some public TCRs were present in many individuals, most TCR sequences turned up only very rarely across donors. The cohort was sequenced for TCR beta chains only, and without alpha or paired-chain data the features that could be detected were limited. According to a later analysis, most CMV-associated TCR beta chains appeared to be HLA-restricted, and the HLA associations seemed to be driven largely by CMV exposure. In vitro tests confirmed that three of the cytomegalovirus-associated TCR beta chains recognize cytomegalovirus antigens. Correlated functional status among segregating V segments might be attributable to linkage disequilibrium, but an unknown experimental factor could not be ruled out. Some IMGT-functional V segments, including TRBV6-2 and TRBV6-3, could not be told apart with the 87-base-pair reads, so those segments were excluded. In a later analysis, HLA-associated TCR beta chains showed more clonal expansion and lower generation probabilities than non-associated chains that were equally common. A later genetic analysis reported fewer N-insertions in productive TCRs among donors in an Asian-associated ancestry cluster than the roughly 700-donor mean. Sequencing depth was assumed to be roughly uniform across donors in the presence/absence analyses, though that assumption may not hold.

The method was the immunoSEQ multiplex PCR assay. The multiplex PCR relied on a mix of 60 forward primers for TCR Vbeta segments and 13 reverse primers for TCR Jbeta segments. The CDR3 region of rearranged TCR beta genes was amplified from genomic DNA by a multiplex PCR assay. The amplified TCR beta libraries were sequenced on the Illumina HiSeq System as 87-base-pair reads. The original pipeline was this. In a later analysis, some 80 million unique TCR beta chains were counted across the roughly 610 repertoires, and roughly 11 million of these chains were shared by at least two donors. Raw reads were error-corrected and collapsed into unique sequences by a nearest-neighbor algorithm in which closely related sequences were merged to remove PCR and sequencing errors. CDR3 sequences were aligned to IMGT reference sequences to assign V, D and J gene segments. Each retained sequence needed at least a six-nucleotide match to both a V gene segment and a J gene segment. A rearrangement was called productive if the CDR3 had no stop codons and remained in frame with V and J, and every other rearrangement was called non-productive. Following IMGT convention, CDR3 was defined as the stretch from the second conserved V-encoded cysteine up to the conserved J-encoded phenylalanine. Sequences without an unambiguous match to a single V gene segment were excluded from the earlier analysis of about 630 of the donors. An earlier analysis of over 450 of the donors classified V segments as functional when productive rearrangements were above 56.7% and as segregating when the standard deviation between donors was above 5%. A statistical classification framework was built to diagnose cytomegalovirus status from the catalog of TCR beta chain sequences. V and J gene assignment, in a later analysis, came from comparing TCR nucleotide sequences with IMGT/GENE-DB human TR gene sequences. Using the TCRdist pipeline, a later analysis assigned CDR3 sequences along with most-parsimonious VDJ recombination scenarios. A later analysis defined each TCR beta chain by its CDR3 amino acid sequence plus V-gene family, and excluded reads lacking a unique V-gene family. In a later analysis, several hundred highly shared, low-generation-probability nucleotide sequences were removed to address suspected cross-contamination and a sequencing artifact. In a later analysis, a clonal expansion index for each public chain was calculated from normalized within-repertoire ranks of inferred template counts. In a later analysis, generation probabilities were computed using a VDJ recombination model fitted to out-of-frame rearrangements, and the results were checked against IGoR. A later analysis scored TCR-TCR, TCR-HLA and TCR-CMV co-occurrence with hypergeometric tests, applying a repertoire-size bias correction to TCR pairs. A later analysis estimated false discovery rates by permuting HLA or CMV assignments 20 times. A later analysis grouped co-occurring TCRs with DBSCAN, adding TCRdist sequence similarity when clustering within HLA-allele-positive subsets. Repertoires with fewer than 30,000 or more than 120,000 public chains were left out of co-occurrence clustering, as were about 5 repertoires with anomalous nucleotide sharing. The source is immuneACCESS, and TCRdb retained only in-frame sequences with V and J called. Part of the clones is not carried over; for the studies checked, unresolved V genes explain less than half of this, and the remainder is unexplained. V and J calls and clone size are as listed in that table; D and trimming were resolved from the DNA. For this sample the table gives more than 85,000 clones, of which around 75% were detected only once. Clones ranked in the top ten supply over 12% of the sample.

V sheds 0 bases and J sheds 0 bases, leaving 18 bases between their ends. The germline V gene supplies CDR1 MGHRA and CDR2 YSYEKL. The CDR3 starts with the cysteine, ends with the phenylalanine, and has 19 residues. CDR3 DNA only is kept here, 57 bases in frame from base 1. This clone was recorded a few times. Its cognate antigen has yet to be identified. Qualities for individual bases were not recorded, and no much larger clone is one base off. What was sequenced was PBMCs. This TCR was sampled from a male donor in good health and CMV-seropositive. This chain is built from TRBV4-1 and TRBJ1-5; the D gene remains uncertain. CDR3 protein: CASSQDRRQVGHSNQPQHF. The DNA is TGCGCCAGCAGCCAAGATAGACGCCAGGTGGGCCATAGCAATCAGCCCCAGCATTTT.